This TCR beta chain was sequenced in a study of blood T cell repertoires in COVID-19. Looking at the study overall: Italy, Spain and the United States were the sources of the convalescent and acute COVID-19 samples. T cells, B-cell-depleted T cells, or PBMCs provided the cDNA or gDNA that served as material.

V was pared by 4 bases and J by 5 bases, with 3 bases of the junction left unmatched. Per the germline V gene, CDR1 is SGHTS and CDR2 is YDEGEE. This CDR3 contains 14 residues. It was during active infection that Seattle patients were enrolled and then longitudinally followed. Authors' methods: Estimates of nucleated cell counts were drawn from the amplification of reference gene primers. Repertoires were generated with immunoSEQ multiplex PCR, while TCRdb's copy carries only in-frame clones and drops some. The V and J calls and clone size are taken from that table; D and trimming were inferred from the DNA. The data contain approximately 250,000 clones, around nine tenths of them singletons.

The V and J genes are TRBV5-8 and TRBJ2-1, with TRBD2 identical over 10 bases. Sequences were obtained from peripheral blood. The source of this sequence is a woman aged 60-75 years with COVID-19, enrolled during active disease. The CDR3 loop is CASSTGLADNEQFF. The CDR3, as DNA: TGTGCCAGCAGCACAGGACTAGCGGACAATGAGCAGTTCTTC.